The entry below describes one T cell receptor beta chain. Its specificity is unknown. The data originate from a study of T cell responses to AZD1222 COVID-19 vaccine. Regarding the study as a whole: Sampling captured repertoires only after the peak T cell response. Baseline antibody screening turned up just 6 or 7 seropositive AZD1222 recipients. Spike regions recognized by vaccine-associated CD4 TCRs spanned the protein, led by 160-218 and 743-854.

This CDR3 is built from 15 residues. V was pared by 3 bases and J by 10 bases, with 10 bases of the junction left unmatched. Germline V gene data show CDR1 as MDHEN and CDR2 as SYDVKM. Generated by immunoSEQ multiplex PCR, the TCRdb table keeps only in-frame clones and is missing some. The sample has about 92,000 clones; 86% are singletons. The material sequenced was peripheral blood, taken on day 0 of AZD1222 vaccination. The chain carries TRBV28 and TRBJ2-1; the match to TRBD2 covers 9 bases. This TCR derives from an adult in good health. CDR3 nucleotides: TGTGCCAGCAGTTTGGCCCCTAGCGGGAAGGACGAGCAGTTCTTC. Its protein is CASSLAPSGKDEQFF.